This T cell receptor beta chain emerged from a study of Ad26.COV2.S vaccination and SARS-CoV-2 variants. About the study: The donor participated in the COV1001 trial, in its Ad26.COV2.S arm.

The CDR3 runs to 15 residues. Deletions cut 4 bases from V and 7 bases from J, with 17 bases between. Germline lookup yields CDR1 SGDLS and CDR2 YYNGEE. Some clones are missing from TCRdb's copy, which holds only in-frame ones; the method was immunoSEQ multiplex PCR. Of a few hundred thousand clones in the sample, around nine tenths were seen once. This clone was seen only once. Treatment: roughly 18 received Ad26.COV2.S at low or high dose, single or two shots; five or six received placebo; per-sample allocation not given. Samples were taken on day 63 after the first vaccine or placebo injection. Sequenced here: peripheral blood, sampled in a trial of Ad26.COV2.S vaccine versus placebo. V is TRBV9 and J is TRBJ2-2; D unclear. This clonotype was sampled from a person aged 18-65 years who received the Ad26.COV2.S COVID-19 vaccine or a placebo. The CDR3 DNA follows: TGTGCCAGCAGCCCCCGTGGGGATGGAATCGGGGAGCTGTTTTTT. Its protein product is CASSPRGDGIGELFF.